This TCR beta chain was recorded in a study of cytomegalovirus exposure and HLA in healthy donors. With V trimmed by 5 bases and J by 5 bases, 8 bases remained unmatched. Germline V CDR1 and CDR2: MNHEY, SMNVEV (reference sequence). The CDR3 extends over 15 amino acids. A note on this clone: Its antigen is currently unknown.

Regarding the study as a whole: Most of the TCR beta V segments (in an earlier analysis) were productive either about 87% or about 30% of the time. Altogether, some 170 TCR beta chains were recorded as cytomegalovirus-associated.

The PCR contained 60 Vbeta and 13 Jbeta primers. TCRdb's table, derived via immunoSEQ multiplex PCR, lists solely in-frame clones and lacks some. The sample holds 60,000 to 70,000 clones, approximately 75% seen once. The J gene is TRBJ2-5, the V gene TRBV27; 10 bases are a match to TRBD1. The source of this sequence is a man aged 60 to 75 in good health and CMV-seropositive. The specimen sequenced was PBMCs. For the CDR3, the DNA is TGTGCCAGCAGTCCTCAGACAGGGGGCTGGGAGACCCAGTACTTC. Translated, it gives CASSPQTGGWETQYF.